Below, one TCR beta chain is given with its context. The target antigen is unknown. Measured with immunoSEQ multiplex PCR; TCRdb has only the in-frame clones, and not every one. The sample includes some 84,000 clones, 87% of them seen just once. The data originate from a study of PD-L1 blockade in urothelial cancer. Study at large: Samples came from 3 weeks, at the second dose, and 6 weeks into treatment.

This CDR3 region has 15 residues. The V segment lost 3 bases and the J segment 9 bases; nucleotides outside the gene matches: 8. Germline CDR1 is PRHDT and CDR2 is FYEKMQ (reference sequence). The study, taken as a whole, reports: Sub-median blood TCR clonality before treatment predicted longer survival.

Specimen: PBMCs, collected around atezolizumab (anti-PD-L1) treatment. The V and J genes are TRBV13 and TRBJ2-1, with 10 nucleotides matching TRBD2. This clonotype was obtained from a woman in her 70s with urothelial cancer. The chain's CDR3 is CASSLSGGALGEQFF. The CDR3 DNA reads as TGTGCCAGCAGCTTGAGCGGGGGGGCCCTTGGTGAGCAGTTCTTC.